The 25 T cell receptor beta chains listed next were all sequenced from one sample in a study of T cell responses to AZD1222 COVID-19 vaccine. The assay was immunoSEQ multiplex PCR, and TCRdb's table has in-frame clones only and misses some. The table shows about 140,000 clones, with roughly 90% occurring only once. This sample comprised peripheral blood, obtained on day 0 of AZD1222 vaccination. The receptors here all came from an adult in good health.

The chain recombines TRBV7-2 with TRBJ1-6; D gene unclear. CDR1 and CDR2 from the germline V gene are SGHTA and FQGNSA. The CDR3 sequence is 15 residues long. Trimming left V 4 bases short and J 6 bases short, with 13 bases between. In DNA, the CDR3 is TGTGCCAGCAGCTCTACCGGACGGACTAATTCACCCCTCCACTTT. This translates into CASSSTGRTNSPLHF.

The chain employs TRBV7-2 and TRBJ2-5; TRBD2 agrees at 11 bases. The CDR3 is made up of 15 amino acids. The V gene's germline CDR1 is SGHTA and CDR2 FQGNSA. J was trimmed by 2 bases and V by 5 bases; bases with no gene match: 4. CDR3 sequence reads: CASSLGTSGQETQYF. The CDR3 DNA follows: TGTGCCAGCAGCCTCGGGACTAGCGGACAAGAGACCCAGTACTTC.

This sequence joins TRBV7-9 and TRBJ2-4; the D is unclear. This CDR3 is 16 amino acids long. Germline V gene data show CDR1 as SEHNR and CDR2 as FQNEAQ (reference sequence). V lost 3 bases and J 3 bases, leaving 15 bases between the germline ends. The CDR3 nucleotides read TGTGCCAGCAGCTTTTTGCAGAACGGTCTCAAAAACATTCAGTACTTC. Translated: CASSFLQNGLKNIQYF.

This chain uses TRBV27 with TRBJ1-1; 10 bases match TRBD1. Trimming took 0 bases from V and 3 from J; bases not matched to a gene: 1. CDR3 size: 15 residues. Germline CDR1 MNHEY, CDR2 SMNVEV (reference sequence). The CDR3 sequence: CASSLSGQGDTEAFF. CDR3 nucleotides: TGTGCCAGCAGTTTATCCGGACAGGGGGACACTGAAGCTTTCTTT.

This clone was detected once. J is TRBJ1-5 and V is TRBV2, with D unresolved. This CDR3 comprises 16 residues. CDR1 is SNHLY and CDR2 is FYNNEI in the germline V gene. The V and J ends lost 3 bases and 3 bases respectively, with 15 bases between them. CDR3 nucleotides: TGTGCCAGCAGTGATTTGGGCTACAGCCCCAATCAGCCCCAGCATTTT. Translated, it gives CASSDLGYSPNQPQHF.

This chain connects TRBV6-5 to TRBJ2-3, with D possibly matching TRBD2 (8 bases). This CDR3 spans 14 amino acids. Germline V lookup: CDR1 MNHEY, CDR2 SVGAGI. CDR3 nucleotides: TGTACCGGGGGGGGACAGCATCCCACAGATACGCAGTATTTT. Residues: CTGGGQHPTDTQYF.

The chain couples TRBV6-5 to TRBJ2-2; no reliable D call. CDR1 MNHEY and CDR2 SVGAGI come from the germline V gene. V dropped 10 bases and J dropped 4 bases, with 16 bases sitting between them. The CDR3 sequence is 14 residues long. CDR3: CAISLQERTGELFF. The CDR3 DNA follows: TGTGCCATAAGCCTGCAGGAACGCACCGGGGAGCTGTTTTTT.

The V call is TRBV5-6, the J call TRBJ1-3; D is unresolved. The V and J ends lost 2 bases and 0 bases respectively, with 12 bases between them. From germline, CDR1 is SGHDT and CDR2 YYEEEE. The CDR3 is 16 residues long. CDR3 sequence: CASSFLSEHSGNTIYF. The DNA for the CDR3 is TGTGCCAGCAGCTTTTTATCAGAACACTCTGGAAACACCATATATTTT.

The rearrangement joins TRBV5-1 to TRBJ2-7, with 9 nucleotides matching TRBD1. J gave up 7 bases and V 1 base, and 6 bases lay outside the gene matches. The CDR3 length is 14 residues. Germline lookup yields CDR1 SGHRS and CDR2 YFSETQ. CDR3 bases: TGCGCCAGCAGCTTGCGACAGGGGGATTGGGAGCAGTACTTC. Encoded protein: CASSLRQGDWEQYF.

This chain connects TRBV2 to TRBJ1-2; no reliable D call. The CDR3 loop spans 15 amino acids. The ends were cut back, 3 bases at V and 0 bases at J, with 11 bases in the middle. Germline CDR1 is SNHLY and CDR2 is FYNNEI. This CDR3 reads CASSDRTSSNYGYTF. For the CDR3, the DNA is TGTGCCAGCAGTGACAGGACCTCCTCTAACTATGGCTACACCTTC.

The chain is built from TRBV2 and TRBJ1-4, with D uncertain. Trimming took 4 bases from V and 6 from J, leaving 15 bases between them. The CDR3 has 15 residues. Per germline, CDR1 SNHLY and CDR2 FYNNEI. The CDR3: CASSGNSLKDEKLFF. The DNA of the CDR3 is TGTGCCAGCAGTGGGAACTCCCTTAAGGATGAAAAACTGTTTTTT.

The V gene is TRBV7-3, the J gene TRBJ2-5; 7 nucleotides line up with TRBD1. V was clipped by 5 bases and J by 1 base; unmatched bases: 1. Looked up from germline, CDR1 is SGHTA and CDR2 is FQGTGA. CDR3 length: 13 amino acids. The CDR3 loop is CASSRDSQETQYF. The CDR3 nucleotides read TGTGCCAGCAGCCGGGACAGCCAAGAGACCCAGTACTTC.

V gene TRBV11-2 combines with J gene TRBJ1-2; 8 positions match TRBD1. Germline values: CDR1 SGHAT, CDR2 FQNNGV. The CDR3 runs to 13 residues. Trimming removed 3 bases from V and 7 bases from J; junction bases left unmatched: 4. The CDR3 DNA follows: TGTGCCAGCAGCTTCCAGGGGGCAGGTGGCTACACCTTC. Translated: CASSFQGAGGYTF.

The rearrangement links TRBV4-1 to TRBJ1-5, with 9 bases matching TRBD1. The CDR3 has 15 residues. J was trimmed by 10 bases and V by 3 bases; bases with no gene match: 10. Per germline, CDR1 MGHRA and CDR2 YSYEKL. CDR3 loop: CASSQGPGQGFPQHF. The CDR3 DNA sequence: TGCGCCAGCAGCCAGGGTCCGGGACAGGGTTTTCCCCAGCATTTT.

This clone was counted a few times. The rearrangement links TRBV9 to TRBJ2-3; 8 bases are shared with TRBD2. V was clipped by 7 bases and J by 0 bases; unmatched bases: 10. In germline, CDR1 is SGDLS, CDR2 YYNGEE. This CDR3 has 16 residues. Here the CDR3 reads CASGRSGGWSTDTQYF. For the CDR3, the DNA is TGTGCCAGCGGACGAAGCGGGGGCTGGAGCACAGATACGCAGTATTTT.

This chain links TRBV7-2 with TRBJ2-3, with TRBD2 matching over 11 bases. V lost 1 base and J lost 6; bases outside the gene matches: 3. CDR3 length: 15 amino acids. Germline V gene data show CDR1 as SGHTA and CDR2 as FQGNSA. CDR3 region: CASSLVAGGLDTQYF. In DNA, the CDR3 is TGTGCCAGCAGCTTAGTAGCGGGGGGGCTGGATACGCAGTATTTT. Full variable domain (remainder filled in from reference TRBV7-2 and TRBJ2-3): GAGVSQSPSNKVTEKGKDVELRCDPISGHTALYWYRQSLGQGLEFLIYFQGNSAPDKSGLPSDRFSAERTGGSVSTLTIQRTQQEDSAVYLCASSLVAGGLDTQYFGPGTRLTVL.

This clone appeared once. This chain uses TRBV5-5 with TRBJ1-5; tentative D call: TRBD1 (5 bases). The CDR3 totals 13 residues. Germline CDR1 is SGHKS and CDR2 is YYEKEE (reference sequence). With 4 bases removed from V and 5 bases from J, the gap between germline ends came to 10 bases. CDR3 sequence reads: CASSGGTDQPQHF. In DNA, the CDR3 is TGTGCCAGCAGCGGGGGGACGGATCAGCCCCAGCATTTT.

The V and J genes are TRBV28 and TRBJ1-3, with a possible D match to TRBD1 (5 bases). The length of the CDR3 is 16 residues. Trimming cost V 7 bases and J 4 bases, with 20 bases left between them. Germline V CDR1 and CDR2: MDHEN, SYDVKM. The CDR3: CASNPGGSRFGNTIYF. CDR3 bases: TGTGCCAGCAATCCTGGGGGGTCTAGGTTCGGAAACACCATATATTTT.

This chain connects TRBV6-5 to TRBJ2-7; either TRBD1 or TRBD2 may fit D (5 bases each). This CDR3 contains 13 residues. The germline V gene encodes CDR1 MNHEY and CDR2 SVGAGI. V gave up 0 bases and J gave up 11 bases, with 14 bases separating them. CDR3 region: CASSYSVRDGEYF. As DNA, the CDR3 is TGTGCCAGCAGTTACTCGGTCCGGGACGGAGAGTACTTC.

This chain connects TRBV5-4 to TRBJ1-5; maybe TRBD1 (5 bases). Trimming left V 2 bases short and J 7 bases short, with 16 bases between. Germline V gene data show CDR1 as SGHNT and CDR2 as YYREEE (reference sequence). CDR3 size: 15 residues. The CDR3, as DNA: TGTGCCAGCAGCTTTTTCCCCGGGACGGGACAGCCCCAGCATTTT. Translating it yields CASSFFPGTGQPQHF.

The chain has TRBV18 and TRBJ1-4; 7 nucleotides line up with TRBD1. From germline, CDR1 is KGHSH and CDR2 LQKENI. The V and J ends lost 4 bases and 5 bases, in that order; junction bases with no gene match: 7. There are 15 residues in the CDR3. As DNA, the CDR3 is TGTGCCAGCTCACATCCGGGACAGAGAAATGAAAAACTGTTTTTT. It codes for CASSHPGQRNEKLFF.

The V and J genes are TRBV6-1 and TRBJ2-2; unclear D gene. This CDR3 is 18 amino acids long. Per germline, CDR1 MNHNS and CDR2 SASEGT. Trimming left V 1 base short and J 0 bases short, with 15 bases between. The CDR3 reads CASSEGPGGLTNTGELFF. The DNA of the CDR3 is TGTGCCAGCAGTGAAGGGCCAGGTGGGCTTACGAACACCGGGGAGCTGTTTTTT.

The rearrangement links TRBV7-9 to TRBJ2-2; possible D gene TRBD1, 6 bases. CDR3 length equals 17 residues. The germline CDR1 and CDR2 sequences are SEHNR and FQNEAQ (reference sequence). Trimming took off 1 base at V and 5 bases at J, with 17 bases between the two ends. CDR3 DNA sequence: TGTGCCAGCAGCTTAGGGCCCAGGGGCCCAAGGACCGGGGAGCTGTTTTTT. Protein product: CASSLGPRGPRTGELFF.

This clone was seen a few times. The chain uses TRBV9 and TRBJ2-3; TRBD2 aligns across 8 bases. The germline gives CDR1 SGDLS, CDR2 YYNGEE. This CDR3 has 14 residues. Trimming at V came to 3 bases and at J to 2 bases, leaving 2 bases not matched to a gene. CDR3 sequence (DNA): TGTGCCAGCAGCGATAGCGGGGCCACAGATACGCAGTATTTT. This encodes CASSDSGATDTQYF.

J is TRBJ2-7 and V is TRBV5-1; possibly TRBD1 or TRBD2 for D (7 bases each). The CDR3 sequence is 17 residues long. V was clipped by 4 bases and J by 5 bases, with 25 bases between them. From germline, CDR1 is SGHRS and CDR2 YFSETQ. The CDR3, as DNA: TGCGCCAGCAGCCCGGAAGTAGCGGGCAGGGGGAGCAACGAGCAGTACTTC. This gives the protein CASSPEVAGRGSNEQYF.